Below, 5 T cell receptor beta chains from the same sample are listed, as sequenced in a study of CD8 T cells in ankylosing spondylitis. Via MiXCR, TCRdb re-called the 5' RACE reads, giving one row per CDR3 protein. The profile covers roughly 150,000 distinct CDR3 sequences, with approximately 32% appearing a single time and 4.5% to 6% taken by the ten largest. Sequences were obtained from synovial fluid, either unsorted or a sorted T cell fraction (not recorded which). The receptors shown here come from a male donor with ankylosing spondylitis.

This clonotype appeared many times. The chain couples TRBV6-1 to TRBJ1-6, with 8 nucleotides matching TRBD1. Trimming cost V 4 bases and J 7 bases; bases outside gene matches: 3. The CDR3 totals 14 residues. Per the germline V gene, CDR1 is MNHNS and CDR2 is SASEGT. In DNA form, the CDR3 reads TGTGCCAGCAGTGCCGGACAGGGCAATTCACCCCTCCACTTT. Residues: CASSAGQGNSPLHF.

The V call is TRBV6-1, the J call TRBJ2-4, with a tentative D call TRBD2 (6 bases). The CDR3 is made up of 19 amino acids. V was clipped by 4 bases and J by 7 bases, with 29 bases between them. Germline CDR1 is MNHNS and CDR2 is SASEGT. The DNA for the CDR3 is TGTGCCAGCAGTGCCCGCTCATATGGGCTCTGGGAGGTTGGGAACATTCAGTACTTC. It yields the protein CASSARSYGLWEVGNIQYF.

In this sample, this clonotype turned up many times. The chain recombines TRBV12-3 or TRBV12-4 with TRBJ1-5, with 10 nucleotides matching TRBD1. The CDR3 has 15 residues. V was clipped by 5 bases and J by 6 bases; unmatched bases: 7. In DNA, the CDR3 is TGTGCCAGCAGTCAACGACAGGGGGCTCGTCAGCCCCAGCATTTT. This translates into CASSQRQGARQPQHF.

The chain has TRBV20-1 and TRBJ1-2; D possibly corresponds to TRBD1 (5 bases). This CDR3 region has 13 residues. Germline CDR1 and CDR2: DFQATT and SNEGSKA (reference sequence). V was clipped by 8 bases and J by 4 bases, with 17 bases between them. The CDR3 reads CSSLTQGIYGYTF. In DNA, the CDR3 is TGCAGTTCTCTCACCCAGGGCATCTATGGCTACACCTTC.

The V call is TRBV20-1, the J call TRBJ1-5; tentative D call: TRBD1 (5 bases). There are 13 residues in the CDR3. The ends were cut back, 4 bases at V and 4 bases at J, with 11 bases in the middle. Germline V gene data show CDR1 as DFQATT and CDR2 as SNEGSKA (reference sequence). This CDR3 is CSATRQPNQPQHF. CDR3 sequence (DNA): TGCAGTGCTACCAGACAGCCTAATCAGCCCCAGCATTTT.